This T cell receptor (beta chain) derives from a study of T cell responses to AZD1222 COVID-19 vaccine. In germline, CDR1 is MDHEN, CDR2 SYDVKM. V dropped 8 bases and J dropped 0 bases, with 22 bases sitting between them. The CDR3 covers 17 residues. TCRdb's copy holds only in-frame clones and misses some; the assay was immunoSEQ multiplex PCR. The sample contains over 150,000 clones, more than 85% of which appear only once. The sequences come from peripheral blood, collected 28 days after the second AZD1222 dose. The chain employs TRBV28 and TRBJ1-2; D is perhaps TRBD1 (6 bases). This sequence originates from an adult who received the AZD1222 COVID-19 vaccine. For the CDR3, the DNA is TGTGCCAGCTACCAGGAGGGACACCCAGGAGCTAACTATGGCTACACCTTC. Residues: CASYQEGHPGANYGYTF.